This TCR beta chain was captured in a study of CD8 T cells in Susac syndrome. Whole-study results and caveats: Regarding the TCR sequencing and HLA analysis, the study admitted that a relatively small number of individuals were involved.

RNA was extracted with the RNeasy kit, and a quantity of about 0.45 to 1 ug was reverse transcribed using random hexamers. The immunoSEQ assay covered 54 Vbeta and 13 Jbeta segments for CDR3. TCRdb re-derived calls from the immunoSEQ multiplex PCR reads in MiXCR, one entry per CDR3 protein. The profile shows some 150,000 distinct CDR3 sequences, approximately 93% of them singletons. Of note for this clonotype: What it binds is not known.

The sequenced target, TCR beta, came from blood CD8+ and CD4+ T cells. Both CD4+ and CD8+ T cells were negatively isolated, and TEMRA cells underwent FACS enrichment. This TCR came from a human donor with multiple sclerosis. Sequenced sample: CD8+ T cells from PBMCs.

This chain's CDR3 is CASSPSGTGALKEQFF. CDR3 coding DNA: TGTGCCAGCAGCCCCTCCGGGACAGGGGCCCTCAAAGAGCAGTTCTTC. This sequence joins TRBV4-2 and TRBJ2-1; 10 bases are a match to TRBD1. The CDR3 spans 16 residues. Germline V CDR1 and CDR2: LGHNA, YNFKEQ. Unmatched junction bases numbered 13, after V lost 4 bases and J lost 10 bases.